This note documents a single T cell receptor beta chain sequence. This sample was included in a study of blood T cell repertoires in COVID-19. Study in general: Acute and convalescent COVID-19 specimens originated in the United States, Italy and Spain.

Participants were aged roughly 18 to 90 years, lived in roughly 25 US areas, and enrolled virtually. Participant-given clinical history determined each cohort assignment. Generated by immunoSEQ multiplex PCR, the TCRdb table keeps only in-frame clones and is missing some. Of approximately 150,000 clones listed, 85% were seen once; the top ten hold 6.2%. The CDR3 is 13 amino acids. Germline V gene sequence: CDR1 LGHDT, CDR2 YNNKEL (reference sequence). V was shortened by 4 bases and J by 4 bases, with 8 bases between the two germline ends. The genes are TRBV3-1 (or the pseudogene TRBV3-2) and TRBJ2-1; no reliable D call. The material sequenced was PBMCs or T cells enriched from blood (not recorded which). The sequence was obtained from a woman aged 40-49 years who had recovered from COVID-19. The CDR3 here is CASSPDTYNEQFF. The CDR3 DNA follows: TGTGCCAGCAGCCCCGATACTTACAATGAGCAGTTCTTC.